This TCR beta chain was identified during a study of shared clonotypes between healthy human individuals. Study context: Researchers assigned three CD4 naive, three CD4 memory, two CD8 naive and one CD8 memory plate to each donor.

Assay: immunoSEQ multiplex PCR; the TCRdb copy retains only in-frame clones and omits some. The repertoire includes some 2,500,000 clones, 85% to 95% of them detected once, and 0.37% sits in the top ten. The CDR3 is 15 residues long. Germline values: CDR1 SGHRS, CDR2 YFSETQ. V was shortened by 5 bases and J by 5 bases, with 17 bases between the two germline ends. The sequencing input was naive CD4+ T cells from PBMCs. Subset meaning: CD45RA+ positively selected. The rearrangement links TRBV5-1 to TRBJ2-1; D possibly corresponds to TRBD2 (6 bases). The TCR was taken from a man aged 18 to 29 in good health. Some clones in this sample may be carry-over from other donors' samples. The CDR3 DNA reads as TGCGCCAGCAGTTTTACTAGCTTCCCGAACAATGAGCAGTTCTTC. Residues: CASSFTSFPNNEQFF.